The sequence of this T cell receptor (beta chain) was determined in a study of blood T cell repertoires in COVID-19. The length of the CDR3 is 16 residues. With V trimmed by 6 bases and J by 4 bases, 7 bases remained unmatched. Germline V gives CDR1 SNHLY, CDR2 FYNNEI. Followed over time, Seattle patients had been enrolled while infection was active. The assay was immunoSEQ multiplex PCR, and TCRdb's table has in-frame clones only and misses some. Altogether fewer than 350,000 clones are present, 75% to 90% being singletons, with the ten largest covering under 15%. This rearrangement joins TRBV2 to TRBJ2-2; 11 bases fit TRBD2. The TCR originated in an older woman with COVID-19, enrolled during active disease. The sequenced sample consisted of peripheral blood. The CDR3 sequence: CASRTSGGPGTGELFF. CDR3 in DNA: TGTGCCAGCAGAACTAGCGGGGGCCCCGGCACCGGGGAGCTGTTTTTT.